This T cell receptor beta chain originates from a study of blood T cell repertoires in COVID-19. Turning to the study itself: Material from acute and convalescent COVID-19 was sourced from the United States, Italy and Spain. Nucleic acid was either cDNA or gDNA, and it came from T cells, B-cell-depleted T cells, or PBMCs.

Trimming stripped 4 bases from V and 1 base from J, with 6 bases between. The germline gives CDR1 MNHEY, CDR2 SVGEGT. The CDR3 covers 13 residues. This clone showed up just once. Per the original data handling: Amplification of reference gene primers was used by the study to estimate nucleated cell counts. Sequencing used immunoSEQ multiplex PCR; TCRdb keeps in-frame clones, though not all of them. V, J and clone size derive from that table, while D and trimming were established from the DNA sequence. The sample holds 150,000 to 200,000 clones, 80% to 90% seen once. This TCR came from a man between 65 and 85 years old with active or convalescent COVID-19. This chain uses TRBV6-2 or TRBV6-3 with TRBJ2-3; tentative D call: TRBD1 (5 bases). Source material: peripheral blood. The CDR3 is CASSSQGTDTQYF. The CDR3 bases are TGTGCCAGCAGTTCACAGGGCACAGATACGCAGTATTTT.